What follows is one T cell receptor beta chain and its context. No antigen is known for it. The germline V gene has CDR1 MNHEY and CDR2 SMNVEV (reference sequence). CDR3 length: 14 amino acids. The ends lost 2 bases at V and 8 bases at J; junction bases unmatched: 8. This record belongs to a study of cytomegalovirus exposure and HLA in healthy donors. General study points: Researchers reported in a later analysis that a missense DCLRE1C variant was tied to TCR beta V- and J-gene trimming. By a later analysis, the bulk of CMV-associated TCR beta chains appeared HLA-restricted.

The primer mix had 60 Vbeta and 13 Jbeta primers. The table came from immunoSEQ multiplex PCR; TCRdb's copy has only in-frame clones and leaves some out. The sample lists roughly 140,000 clones; 70% to 85% were seen once. The chain links TRBV27 to TRBJ1-2, with TRBD1 matching over 7 bases. The TCR sequence derives from a woman between 50 and 59 years old in good health and CMV-seropositive. Input material: PBMCs. CDR3 amino acids: CASSLGGQAKGYTF. The CDR3 region has the DNA TGTGCCAGCAGTTTAGGAGGACAGGCGAAGGGCTACACCTTC.